This T cell receptor beta chain stems from a study of T cells after yellow fever vaccination. Across the study: When fractions had low cell numbers, they were prepared with SMART-Seq v4 Ultra Low Input. Study results and caveats: Peaking on day 5 versus 15, the secondary response was faster but weaker. Among primary-vaccination clones, most reappeared after the booster, at 96% for CD4 and around 91% for CD8.

Per germline, CDR1 SGDLS and CDR2 YYNGEE. The V gene end was trimmed by 2 bases and the J gene end by 4 bases; junction bases not matched to a gene: 4. The CDR3 is 14 residues long. This clonotype has a count of ten or more. The target antigen is unknown. TCRdb used MiXCR to reprocess the 5' RACE reads, holding one entry per CDR3 protein. The table shows 300,000 to 350,000 distinct CDR3 sequences, with approximately 12% occurring only once. The rearrangement links TRBV9 to TRBJ1-1, with 8 nucleotides matching TRBD1. The sequence derives from a man aged 18 to 35 who received the YFV17D yellow fever vaccine. Here the sequenced sample was CD4+ T cells sorted from PBMCs, taken 45 days after the yellow fever booster vaccination. The DNA of the CDR3 is TGTGCCAGCAGCGTTGCAGGGGGCTCCACTGAAGCTTTCTTT. Protein: CASSVAGGSTEAFF.